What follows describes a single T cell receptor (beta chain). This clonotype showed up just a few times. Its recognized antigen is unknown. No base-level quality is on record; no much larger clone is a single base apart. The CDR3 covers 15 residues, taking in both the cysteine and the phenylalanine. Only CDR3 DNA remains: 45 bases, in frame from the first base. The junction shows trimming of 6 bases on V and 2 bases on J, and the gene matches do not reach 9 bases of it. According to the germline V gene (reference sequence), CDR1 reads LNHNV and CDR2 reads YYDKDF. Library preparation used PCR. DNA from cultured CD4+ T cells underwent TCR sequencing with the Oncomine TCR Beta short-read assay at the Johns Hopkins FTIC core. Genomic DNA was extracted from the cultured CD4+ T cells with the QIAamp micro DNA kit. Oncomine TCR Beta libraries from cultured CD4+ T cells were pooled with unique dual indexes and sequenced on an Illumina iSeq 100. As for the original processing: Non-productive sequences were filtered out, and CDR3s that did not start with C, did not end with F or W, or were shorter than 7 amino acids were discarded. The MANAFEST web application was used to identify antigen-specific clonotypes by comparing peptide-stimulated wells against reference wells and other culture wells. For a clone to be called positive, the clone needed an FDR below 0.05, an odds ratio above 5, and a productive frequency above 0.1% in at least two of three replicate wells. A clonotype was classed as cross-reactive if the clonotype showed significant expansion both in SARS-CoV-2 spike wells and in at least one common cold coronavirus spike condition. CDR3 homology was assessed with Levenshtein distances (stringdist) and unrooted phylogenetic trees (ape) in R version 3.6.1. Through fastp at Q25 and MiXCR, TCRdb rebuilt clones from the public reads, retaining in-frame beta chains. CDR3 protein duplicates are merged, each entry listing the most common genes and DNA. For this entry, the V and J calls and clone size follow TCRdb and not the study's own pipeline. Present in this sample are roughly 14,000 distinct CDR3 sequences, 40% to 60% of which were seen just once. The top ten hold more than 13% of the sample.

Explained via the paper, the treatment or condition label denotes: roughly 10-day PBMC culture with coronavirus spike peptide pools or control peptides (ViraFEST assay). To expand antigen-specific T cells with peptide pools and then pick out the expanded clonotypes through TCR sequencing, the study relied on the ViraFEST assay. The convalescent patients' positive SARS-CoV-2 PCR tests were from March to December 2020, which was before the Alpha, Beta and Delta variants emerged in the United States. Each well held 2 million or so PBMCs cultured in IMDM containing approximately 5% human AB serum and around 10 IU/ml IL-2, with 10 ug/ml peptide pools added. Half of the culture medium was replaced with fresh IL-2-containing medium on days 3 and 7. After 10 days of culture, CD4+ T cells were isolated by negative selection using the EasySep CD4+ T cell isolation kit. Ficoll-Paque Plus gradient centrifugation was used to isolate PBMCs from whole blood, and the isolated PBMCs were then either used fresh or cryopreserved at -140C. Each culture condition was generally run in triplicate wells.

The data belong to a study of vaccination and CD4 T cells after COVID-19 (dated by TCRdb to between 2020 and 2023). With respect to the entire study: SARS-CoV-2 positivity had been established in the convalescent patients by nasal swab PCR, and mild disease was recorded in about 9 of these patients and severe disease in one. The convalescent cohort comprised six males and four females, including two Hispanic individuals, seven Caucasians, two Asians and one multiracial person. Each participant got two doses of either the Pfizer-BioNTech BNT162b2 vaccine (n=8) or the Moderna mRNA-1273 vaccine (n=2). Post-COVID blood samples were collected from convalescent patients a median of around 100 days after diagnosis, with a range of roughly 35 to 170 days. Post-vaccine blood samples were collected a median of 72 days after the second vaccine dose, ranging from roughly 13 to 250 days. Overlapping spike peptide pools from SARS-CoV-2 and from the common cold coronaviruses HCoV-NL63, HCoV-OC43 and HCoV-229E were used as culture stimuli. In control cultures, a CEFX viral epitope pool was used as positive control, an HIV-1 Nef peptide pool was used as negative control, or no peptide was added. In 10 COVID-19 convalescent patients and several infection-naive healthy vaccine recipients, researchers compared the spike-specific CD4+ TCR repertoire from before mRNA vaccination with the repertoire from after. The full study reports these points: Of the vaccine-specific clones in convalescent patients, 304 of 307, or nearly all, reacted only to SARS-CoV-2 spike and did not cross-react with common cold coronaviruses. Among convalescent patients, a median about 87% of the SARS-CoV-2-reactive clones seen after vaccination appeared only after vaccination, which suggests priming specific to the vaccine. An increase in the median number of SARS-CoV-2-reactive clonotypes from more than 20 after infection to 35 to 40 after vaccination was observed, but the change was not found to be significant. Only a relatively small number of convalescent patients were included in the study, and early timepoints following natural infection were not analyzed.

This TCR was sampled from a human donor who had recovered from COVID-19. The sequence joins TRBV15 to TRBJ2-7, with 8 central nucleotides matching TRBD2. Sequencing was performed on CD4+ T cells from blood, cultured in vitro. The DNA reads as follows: TGTGCCACCAGTCGGACCGGCGGGGGGACCTACGAGCAGTACTTC. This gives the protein CATSRTGGGTYEQYF.